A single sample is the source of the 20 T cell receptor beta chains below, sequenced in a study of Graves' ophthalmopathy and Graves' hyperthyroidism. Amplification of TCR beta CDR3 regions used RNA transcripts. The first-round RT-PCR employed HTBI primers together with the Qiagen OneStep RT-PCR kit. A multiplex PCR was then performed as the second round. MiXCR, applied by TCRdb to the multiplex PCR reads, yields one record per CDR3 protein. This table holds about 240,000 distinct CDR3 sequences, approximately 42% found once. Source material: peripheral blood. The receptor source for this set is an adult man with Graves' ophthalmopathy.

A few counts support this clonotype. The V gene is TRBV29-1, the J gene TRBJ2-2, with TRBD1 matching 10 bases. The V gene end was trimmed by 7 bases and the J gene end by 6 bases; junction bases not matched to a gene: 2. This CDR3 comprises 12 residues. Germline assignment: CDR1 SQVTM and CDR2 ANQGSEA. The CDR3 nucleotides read TGCAGCGGGGACAGGGGTTCCGGGGAGCTGTTTTTT. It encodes CSGDRGSGELFF.

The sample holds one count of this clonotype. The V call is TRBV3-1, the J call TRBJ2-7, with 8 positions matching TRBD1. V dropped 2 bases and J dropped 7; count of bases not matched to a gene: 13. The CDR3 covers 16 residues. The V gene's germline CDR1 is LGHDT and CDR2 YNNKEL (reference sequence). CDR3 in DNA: TGTGCCAGCAGCCAATCCGGGACAGGCAACTTGGGGGAGCAGTACTTC. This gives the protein CASSQSGTGNLGEQYF.

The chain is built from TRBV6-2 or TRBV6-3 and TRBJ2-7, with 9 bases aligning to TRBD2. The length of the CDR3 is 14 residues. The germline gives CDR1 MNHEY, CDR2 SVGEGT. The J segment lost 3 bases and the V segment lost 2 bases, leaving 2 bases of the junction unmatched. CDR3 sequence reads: CASSYPSGVYEQYF. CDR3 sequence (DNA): TGTGCCAGCAGTTACCCTAGCGGGGTCTACGAGCAGTACTTC.

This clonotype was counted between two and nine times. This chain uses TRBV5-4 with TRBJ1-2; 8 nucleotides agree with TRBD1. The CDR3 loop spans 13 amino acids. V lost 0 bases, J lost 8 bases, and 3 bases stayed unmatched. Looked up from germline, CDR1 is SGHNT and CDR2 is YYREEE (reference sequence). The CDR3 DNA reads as TGTGCCAGCAGCTTGGGACAGGGGACGGGCTACACCTTC. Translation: CASSLGQGTGYTF.

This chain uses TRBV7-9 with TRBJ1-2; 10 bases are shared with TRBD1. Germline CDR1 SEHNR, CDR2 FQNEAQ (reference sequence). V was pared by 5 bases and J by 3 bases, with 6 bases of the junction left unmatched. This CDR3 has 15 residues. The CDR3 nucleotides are TGTGCCAGCAGCCGCCGGGACAGGGGTTACTATGGCTACACCTTC. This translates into CASSRRDRGYYGYTF.

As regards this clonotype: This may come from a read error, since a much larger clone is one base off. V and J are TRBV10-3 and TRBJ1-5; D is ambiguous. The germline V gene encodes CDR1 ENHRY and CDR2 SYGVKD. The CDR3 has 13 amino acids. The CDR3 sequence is CAISESTEKPQRF. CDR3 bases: TGTGCCATCAGTGAGTCGACGGAAAAGCCCCAGCGTTTT.

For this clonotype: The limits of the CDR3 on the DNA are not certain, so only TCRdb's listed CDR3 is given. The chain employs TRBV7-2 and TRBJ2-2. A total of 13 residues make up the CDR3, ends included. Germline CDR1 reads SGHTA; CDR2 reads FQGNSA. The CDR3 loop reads CASSTYNRGSCFF.

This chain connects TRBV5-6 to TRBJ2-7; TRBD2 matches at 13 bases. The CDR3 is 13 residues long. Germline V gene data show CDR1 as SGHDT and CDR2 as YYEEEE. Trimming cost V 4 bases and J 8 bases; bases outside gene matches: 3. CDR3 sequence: CASSMGLAGQQYF. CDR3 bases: TGTGCCAGCAGCATGGGACTAGCGGGACAGCAGTACTTC.

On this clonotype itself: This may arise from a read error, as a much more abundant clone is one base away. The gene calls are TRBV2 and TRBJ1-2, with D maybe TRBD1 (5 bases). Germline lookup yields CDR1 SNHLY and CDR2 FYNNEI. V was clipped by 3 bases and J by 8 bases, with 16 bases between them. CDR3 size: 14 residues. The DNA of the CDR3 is TGTGCCAGCAGTGATCCCCCGTCTGGGGCCGGCTACACCTTC. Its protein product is CASSDPPSGAGYTF.

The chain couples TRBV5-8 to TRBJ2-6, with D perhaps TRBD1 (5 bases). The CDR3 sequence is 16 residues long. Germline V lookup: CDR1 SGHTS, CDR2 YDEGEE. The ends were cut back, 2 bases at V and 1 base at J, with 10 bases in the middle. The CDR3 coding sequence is TGTGCCAGCAGCTTAGGATCAGGGTCTGGGGCCAACGTCCTGACTTTC. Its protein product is CASSLGSGSGANVLTF.

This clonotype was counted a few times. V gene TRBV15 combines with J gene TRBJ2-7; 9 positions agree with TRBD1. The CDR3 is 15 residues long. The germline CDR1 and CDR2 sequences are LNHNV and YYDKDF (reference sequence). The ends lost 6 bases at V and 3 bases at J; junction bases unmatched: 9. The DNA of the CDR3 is TGTGCCACCAGGGGTACGGGACAGGGACTCTACGAGCAGTACTTC. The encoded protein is CATRGTGQGLYEQYF.

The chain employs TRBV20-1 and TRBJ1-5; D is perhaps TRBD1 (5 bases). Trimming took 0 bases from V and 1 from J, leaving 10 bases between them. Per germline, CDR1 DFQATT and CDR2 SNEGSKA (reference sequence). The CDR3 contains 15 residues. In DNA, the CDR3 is TGCAGTGCTAGAGATTTACAGGTAAGCAATCAGCCCCAGCATTTT. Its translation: CSARDLQVSNQPQHF.

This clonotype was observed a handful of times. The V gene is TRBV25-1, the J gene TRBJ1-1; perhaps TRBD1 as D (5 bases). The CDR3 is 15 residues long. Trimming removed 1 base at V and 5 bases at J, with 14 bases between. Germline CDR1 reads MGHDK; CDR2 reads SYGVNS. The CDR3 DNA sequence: TGTGCCAGCAGTGAATTTTGGGGCGGAGGGACTGAAGCTTTCTTT. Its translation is CASSEFWGGGTEAFF.

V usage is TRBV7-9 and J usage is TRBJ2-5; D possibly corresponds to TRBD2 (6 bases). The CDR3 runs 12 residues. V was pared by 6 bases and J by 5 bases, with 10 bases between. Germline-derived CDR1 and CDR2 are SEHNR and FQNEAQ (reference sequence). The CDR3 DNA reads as TGTGCCAGCAGACAGGACTATGAGACCCAGTACTTC. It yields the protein CASRQDYETQYF.

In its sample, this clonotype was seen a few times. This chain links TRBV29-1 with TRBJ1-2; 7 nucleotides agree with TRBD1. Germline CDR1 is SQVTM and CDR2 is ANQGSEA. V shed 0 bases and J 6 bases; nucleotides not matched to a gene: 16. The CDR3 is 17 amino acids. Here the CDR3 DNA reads TGCAGCGTTGAAGACGTCTATACGGCAGGGGGAGGACATGGCTACACCTTC. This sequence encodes CSVEDVYTAGGGHGYTF.

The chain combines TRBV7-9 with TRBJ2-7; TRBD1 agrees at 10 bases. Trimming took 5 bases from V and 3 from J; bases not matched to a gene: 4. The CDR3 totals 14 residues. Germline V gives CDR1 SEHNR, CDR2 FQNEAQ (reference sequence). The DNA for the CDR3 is TGTGCCAGCAGCAGAGGACAGGGGGACTACGAGCAGTACTTC. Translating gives CASSRGQGDYEQYF.

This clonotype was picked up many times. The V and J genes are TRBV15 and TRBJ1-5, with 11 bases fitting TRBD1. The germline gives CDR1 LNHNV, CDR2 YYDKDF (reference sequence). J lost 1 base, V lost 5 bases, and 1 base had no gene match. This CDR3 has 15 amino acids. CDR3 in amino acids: CATSWDRGSNQPQHF. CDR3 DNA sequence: TGTGCCACCAGCTGGGACAGGGGGAGCAATCAGCCCCAGCATTTT.

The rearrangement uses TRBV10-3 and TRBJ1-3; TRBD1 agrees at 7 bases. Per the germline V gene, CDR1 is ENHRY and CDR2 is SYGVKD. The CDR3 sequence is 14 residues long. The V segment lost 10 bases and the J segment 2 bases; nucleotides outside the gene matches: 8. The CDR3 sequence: CASREGAAGNTIYF. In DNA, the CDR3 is TGTGCCAGCAGAGAGGGGGCTGCTGGAAACACCATATATTTT.

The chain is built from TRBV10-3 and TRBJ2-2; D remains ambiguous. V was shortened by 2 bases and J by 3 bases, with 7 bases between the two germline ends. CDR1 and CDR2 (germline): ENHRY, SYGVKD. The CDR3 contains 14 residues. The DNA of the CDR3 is TGTGCCATCAGTGAGGCAGGCGACACCGGGGAGCTGTTTTTT. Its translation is CAISEAGDTGELFF.

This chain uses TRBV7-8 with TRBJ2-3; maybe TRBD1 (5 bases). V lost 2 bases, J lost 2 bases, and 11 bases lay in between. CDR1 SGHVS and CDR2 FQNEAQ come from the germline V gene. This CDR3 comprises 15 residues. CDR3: CASSLRAGFTDTQYF. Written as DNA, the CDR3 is TGTGCCAGCAGCTTACGCGCAGGGTTCACAGATACGCAGTATTTT.